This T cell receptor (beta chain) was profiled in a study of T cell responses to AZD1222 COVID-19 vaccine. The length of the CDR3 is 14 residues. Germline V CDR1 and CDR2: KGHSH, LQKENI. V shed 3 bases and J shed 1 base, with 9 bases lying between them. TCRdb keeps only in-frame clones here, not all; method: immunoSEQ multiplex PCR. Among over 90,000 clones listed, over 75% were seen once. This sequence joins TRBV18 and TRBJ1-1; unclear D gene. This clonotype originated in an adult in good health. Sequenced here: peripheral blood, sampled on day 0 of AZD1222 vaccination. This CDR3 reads CASSPSGGNTEAFF. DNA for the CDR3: TGTGCCAGCTCACCCTCAGGAGGGAACACTGAAGCTTTCTTT.